This is a list of T cell receptor beta chains from one sample in a study of control samples from healthy donors and cancer patients. Data came from immunoSEQ multiplex PCR; TCRdb stores just in-frame clones and leaves some out. The repertoire has 100,000 or so clones, 82% of them found once; the top ten carry approximately 9.4%. Input material: blood. The receptors shown here come from a woman aged 55 to 70 in good health. The CDR3 runs from the conserved cysteine through the conserved F or W. Fields, in order: D gene, CDR3 length, clone size, V gene, J gene, CDR3 DNA, CDR3 protein. The D gene is left open where the match is weak. Rows may omit the clone size; those that give it use once, few, many or a size class.

-	14	-	TRBV4-3	TRBJ2-5	TGCGCCAGCAGCCAAGTCGTAGGGAAAGAGACCCAGTACTTC	CASSQVVGKETQYF
TRBD2	15	-	TRBV5-1	TRBJ2-7	TGCGCCAGCAGCTCAAACGCCGGGACTAGCGGCGAGCAGTACTTC	CASSSNAGTSGEQYF
TRBD2	15	-	TRBV19	TRBJ2-1	TGTGCCAGTAGCCGGACTAGCGGCTCCTACAATGAGCAGTTCTTC	CASSRTSGSYNEQFF
TRBD1	16	-	TRBV7-8	TRBJ1-5	TGTGCCAGCAGCTTAATCACAGGGGCCCTCAATCAGCCCCAGCATTTT	CASSLITGALNQPQHF
TRBD1	16	-	TRBV18	TRBJ1-1	TGTGCCAGCTCACCAAAGACAGGGAGGGTGGACACTGAAGCTTTCTTT	CASSPKTGRVDTEAFF
-	14	-	TRBV10-3	TRBJ1-6	TGTGCCATCAGTGACCAGGGGAGAGGGGCACCCCTCCACTTT	CAISDQGRGAPLHF
TRBD2	17	-	TRBV4-1	TRBJ2-7	TGCGCCAGCAGCCCGGTATATAGCGGGAGCAGGCCCTACGAGCAGTACTTC	CASSPVYSGSRPYEQYF
TRBD1	15	-	TRBV15	TRBJ1-4	TGTGCCACCAGCAGGAACCAGGGGGTGGGTGAAAAACTGTTTTTT	CATSRNQGVGEKLFF
-	12	-	TRBV9	TRBJ1-2	TGTGCCAGCAGCCAGGACGGCTATGGCTACACCTTC	CASSQDGYGYTF
-	15	-	TRBV6-5	TRBJ1-1	TGTGCCAGCAGTTCCCTCCCTCCAGGGGACACTGAAGCTTTCTTT	CASSSLPPGDTEAFF
-	15	-	TRBV15	TRBJ2-5	TGTGCCACCAGCGGGGGGGAGGGACAGCAAGAGACCCAGTACTTC	CATSGGEGQQETQYF
TRBD1	16	-	TRBV6-1	TRBJ2-7	TGTGCCAGCAGTGGCCAGGGGACAGGGGGAGACCACGAGCAGTACTTC	CASSGQGTGGDHEQYF
TRBD1	15	-	TRBV5-5	TRBJ1-2	TGTGCCAGCGGAGGACAGGGGCCTTACCTCTATGGCTACACCTTC	CASGGQGPYLYGYTF
-	15	-	TRBV2	TRBJ2-3	TGTGCCAGCAGTGAAGGGGGGCTGGGCGCAGATACGCAGTATTTT	CASSEGGLGADTQYF
TRBD1	15	-	TRBV23-1	TRBJ2-7	TGCGCCAGCAGTCAAGGGACAGGTAACAGCTACGAGCAGTACTTC	CASSQGTGNSYEQYF
TRBD2	14	few	TRBV25-1	TRBJ2-7	TGTGCCAGCAGTCCTAGCGGGAGGGCCAGGGAGCAGTACTTC	CASSPSGRAREQYF
-	12	-	TRBV19	TRBJ1-5	TGTGCCAGTAGTTCAGGGACGCGGCCCCAGCATTTT	CASSSGTRPQHF
-	14	-	TRBV28	TRBJ1-4	TGTGCCAGCAGTAGACAGGTCGGGGTTGAAAAACTGTTTTTT	CASSRQVGVEKLFF
-	14	-	TRBV19	TRBJ2-1	TGTGCCAGTAGTCGGGTAGTTTCCTACAATGAGCAGTTCTTC	CASSRVVSYNEQFF
-	14	-	TRBV18	TRBJ2-7	TGTGCCAGCTCACCCATGGGGGGCTCCTACGAGCAGTACTTC	CASSPMGGSYEQYF
-	16	few	TRBV27	TRBJ1-3	TGTGCCAGCAGCTCTTGGGGGGGCGCCTCTGGAAACACCATATATTTT	CASSSWGGASGNTIYF
-	13	-	TRBV6-5	TRBJ2-5	TGTGCCACAAATGGGGGAGTTCAAGAGACCCAGTACTTC	CATNGGVQETQYF
TRBD2	16	-	TRBV6-5	TRBJ2-2	TGTGCCAGCAGTTACTCGGCGGGAGGGCCGGTCGGGGAGCTGTTTTTT	CASSYSAGGPVGELFF
-	14	-	TRBV6-5	TRBJ1-5	TGTGCCAGCAGTTCCTCAGGGAAAAGTCAGCCCCAGCATTTT	CASSSSGKSQPQHF
-	14	once	TRBV7-9	TRBJ2-2	TGTGCCAGCAGCCCCCCCTCGAACGCCGGGGAGCTGTTTTTT	CASSPPSNAGELFF
TRBD2	15	-	TRBV3-1/TRBV3-2	TRBJ2-1	TGTGCCAGCAGCCCCACTAGCGGGAGAAGGGATGAGCAGTTCTTC	CASSPTSGRRDEQFF
TRBD1	15	-	TRBV6-5	TRBJ1-1	TGTGCCAGCAGTTCAACCGGGACAGGGCCCACTGAAGCTTTCTTT	CASSSTGTGPTEAFF
-	12	once	TRBV6-5	TRBJ2-1	TGTGCCAGCAGTCAGGCGTTTGGTGAGCAGTTCTTC	CASSQAFGEQFF
TRBD2	19	-	TRBV7-6	TRBJ2-1	TGTGCCAGCAGCTTAGAAAACACTAGCGTACCTAAATCCTACAATGAGCAGTTCTTC	CASSLENTSVPKSYNEQFF
-	14	-	TRBV5-1	TRBJ1-6	TGCGCCAGCAGCCAGAGCTCCTATAATTCACCCCTCCACTTT	CASSQSSYNSPLHF
TRBD1	16	-	TRBV2	TRBJ1-6	TGTGCCAGCAGTTGGGGGACAGGAATGAAGGATTCACCCCTCCACTTT	CASSWGTGMKDSPLHF
-	14	-	TRBV19	TRBJ1-3	TGTGCCAATAGAAGTGCAGCCTCCGGAAACACCATATATTTT	CANRSAASGNTIYF
-	18	once	TRBV4-3	TRBJ1-2	TGCGCCAGCAGCCAAGGGTCCCCTGTAATGAAGGGCAGCTATGGCTACACCTTC	CASSQGSPVMKGSYGYTF
-	13	-	TRBV7-2	TRBJ2-2	TGTGCCAGCAGCTTATATGGGAGCGGGGAGCTGTTTTTT	CASSLYGSGELFF
TRBD1	15	-	TRBV19	TRBJ2-4	TGTGCCAGTAGTGCTCAGGGACAGGGGAAAAACATTCAGTACTTC	CASSAQGQGKNIQYF
TRBD1	15	-	TRBV14	TRBJ2-7	TGTGCCAGCAGCCGGGAAAGGACAGGGGGCTTCGAGCAGTACTTC	CASSRERTGGFEQYF
TRBD1	15	once	TRBV27	TRBJ1-2	TGTGCCAGCAGTCTCACAGGGGGATTGGGCTATGGCTACACCTTC	CASSLTGGLGYGYTF
-	15	-	TRBV21-1	TRBJ2-1	TGTGCCAGCACCGTCGGACTCTTAACCTACAATGAGCAGTTCTTC	CASTVGLLTYNEQFF
-	15	-	TRBV27	TRBJ1-5	TGTGCCAGCAGTTTAAGAGGGTATAGCAATCAGCCCCAGCATTTT	CASSLRGYSNQPQHF
TRBD1	17	-	TRBV4-2	TRBJ1-2	TGTGCCAGCAGCCAAGAAGGGGGACAGGGGGCGAACTATGGCTACACCTTC	CASSQEGGQGANYGYTF
TRBD2	16	-	TRBV7-6	TRBJ2-1	TGTGCCAGCAGCTTACCAGCGGGGGGTTCTTACAATGAGCAGTTCTTC	CASSLPAGGSYNEQFF
-	17	few	TRBV18	TRBJ1-2	TGTGCCAGCTCACCAACCACGGTTATACGCGAGGCGAATGGCTACACCTTC	CASSPTTVIREANGYTF
-	15	-	TRBV6-5	TRBJ1-3	TGTGCCAGCAGTTACCGGTCAGAATCTGGAAACACCATATATTTT	CASSYRSESGNTIYF
-	15	-	TRBV5-1	TRBJ1-4	TGCGCCAGCAGCTTGGGGGCGGCAACTAATGAAAAACTGTTTTTT	CASSLGAATNEKLFF
-	15	-	TRBV11-2	TRBJ1-5	TGTGCCAGCAGCTTTCTAGACGACCCTAATCAGCCCCAGCATTTT	CASSFLDDPNQPQHF
-	15	once	TRBV5-1	TRBJ1-5	TGCGCCAGCAGCTTGGAAGGTGGTGGCAATCAGCCCCAGCATTTT	CASSLEGGGNQPQHF
-	16	-	TRBV6-1	TRBJ2-7	TGTGCCAGCAGTGAATCCGATCCGTGGGAATCCTACGAGCAGTACTTC	CASSESDPWESYEQYF
-	11	-	TRBV18	TRBJ2-1	TGTGCCAGCTCGCTTGCTGGTGAGCAGTTCTTC	CASSLAGEQFF
-	15	-	TRBV9	TRBJ1-5	TGTGCCAGCAGCGCCCGCGAGGGGGGCATTCAGCCCCAGCATTTT	CASSAREGGIQPQHF
-	17	-	TRBV25-1	TRBJ1-4	TGTGCCAGCAGTGAGTTTTCGATTTTAGGGTTTAATGAAAAACTGTTTTTT	CASSEFSILGFNEKLFF
-	16	-	TRBV21-1	TRBJ1-4	TGTGCCAGCAGCAAAGCTCCGACAGGGTTGAATGAAAAACTGTTTTTT	CASSKAPTGLNEKLFF
-	15	few	TRBV19	TRBJ1-4	TGTGCCAGTAGTCCACGAGACTCCCGAGACGAAAAACTGTTTTTT	CASSPRDSRDEKLFF